This is a list of T cell receptor beta chains from one sample in a study of cytomegalovirus exposure and HLA in healthy donors. Method: immunoSEQ multiplex PCR; TCRdb's copy keeps in-frame clones and lacks some. The repertoire has 150,000 to 200,000 clones, 80% to 90% of them found once; the top ten carry approximately 2.1%. The sequencing sample was made of PBMCs. The receptor source for this set is a woman aged 18-29 years in good health and CMV-seronegative. Each CDR3 is given with its conserved first and last residue. The D gene is left open where the match is weak. Part of the rows lack a size; the others show once, few, many or a class for expanded clones.

v_call,d_call,j_call,clone_size,cdr3_aa,cdr3_nt
TRBV29-1,.,TRBJ1-1,.,CSVDRRQGNTEAFF,TGCAGCGTTGATCGGCGGCAGGGGAACACTGAAGCTTTCTTT
TRBV6-1,.,TRBJ1-1,once,CASSVTGITEAFF,TGTGCCAGCAGTGTTACGGGGATTACTGAAGCTTTCTTT
TRBV18,TRBD1,TRBJ2-7,.,CASSQDRVSYEQYF,TGTGCCAGCTCACAGGACAGGGTGAGCTACGAGCAGTACTTC
TRBV7-3,.,TRBJ2-2,.,CASSPSIVAGSNTGELFF,TGTGCCAGCAGCCCTTCTATTGTCGCGGGGTCGAACACCGGGGAGCTGTTTTTT
TRBV28,.,TRBJ2-7,once,CASRTRDNRPRLKGQYF,TGTGCCAGCAGGACCCGGGACAACCGACCCCGATTAAAAGGGCAGTACTTC
TRBV7-9,TRBD1,TRBJ1-5,.,CASSLAGGRNQPQHF,TGTGCCAGCAGCTTGGCAGGGGGACGCAATCAGCCCCAGCATTTT
TRBV7-9,TRBD1,TRBJ1-5,once,CSSSFSQGAQNQPQHF,TGTTCCAGCAGCTTCTCACAGGGGGCGCAAAATCAGCCCCAGCATTTT
TRBV7-9,.,TRBJ1-4,once,CASSLVPATNEKLFF,TGTGCCAGCAGCTTAGTGCCGGCAACTAATGAAAAACTGTTTTTT
TRBV13,TRBD2,TRBJ2-5,.,CASSSALGELAGAQETQYF,TGTGCCAGCAGCTCAGCATTAGGGGAGCTAGCGGGAGCGCAAGAGACCCAGTACTTC
TRBV7-6,TRBD2,TRBJ2-7,.,CASSPIGGSAPYEQYF,TGTGCCAGCAGCCCGATAGGCGGGAGCGCCCCCTACGAGCAGTACTTC
TRBV18,.,TRBJ2-3,.,CASRQATTDTQYF,TGTGCCAGCAGACAGGCAACCACAGATACGCAGTATTTT
TRBV5-1,TRBD2,TRBJ2-3,.,CASSAGLAGVDTQYF,TGCGCCAGCAGCGCTGGACTAGCGGGAGTGGATACGCAGTATTTT
TRBV18,.,TRBJ1-1,.,CASSASENTEAFF,TGTGCCAGCTCAGCCTCAGAGAACACTGAAGCTTTCTTT
TRBV4-1,.,TRBJ2-5,.,CASSHPQRGLETQYF,TGCGCCAGCAGCCATCCTCAGAGAGGATTGGAGACCCAGTACTTC
TRBV29-1,.,TRBJ2-1,.,CSVEGGPGPFYNEQFF,TGCAGCGTTGAAGGGGGGCCGGGGCCCTTCTACAATGAGCAGTTCTTC
TRBV7-8,.,TRBJ2-1,.,CASSLIRESPNEQFF,TGTGCCAGCAGCTTGATCCGTGAAAGCCCCAATGAGCAGTTCTTC
TRBV6-8,TRBD1,TRBJ1-5,.,CASSSYRGTDQPQHF,TGTGCCAGCAGCTCTTACAGGGGAACGGATCAGCCCCAGCATTTT
TRBV11-3,TRBD1,TRBJ2-3,.,CASSSGGWSGSMTDTQYF,TGTGCCAGCAGCTCAGGGGGATGGAGCGGCTCCATGACAGATACGCAGTATTTT
TRBV4-1,.,TRBJ2-1,once,CASSQLGGSSYNEQFF,TGCGCCAGCAGCCAATTGGGGGGAAGCTCCTACAATGAGCAGTTCTTC
TRBV5-4,.,TRBJ2-3,.,CASSFSVTSRGLDTQYF,TGTGCCAGCAGCTTCTCTGTGACATCCAGGGGCTTGGATACGCAGTATTTT
TRBV11-2,.,TRBJ1-2,.,CASSLGAGNYGYTF,TGTGCCAGCAGCTTAGGGGCGGGTAACTATGGCTACACCTTC
TRBV15,TRBD1,TRBJ2-7,.,CATSRAGQGAYEQYF,TGTGCCACCAGCAGAGCGGGGCAGGGGGCATACGAGCAGTACTTC
TRBV29-1,TRBD1,TRBJ2-7,.,CSAIEDRGLSYEQYF,TGCAGCGCGATTGAGGACAGGGGGCTCTCCTACGAGCAGTACTTC
TRBV30,.,TRBJ2-7,.,CAWSHRGGTVLFREQYF,TGTGCCTGGAGTCATCGTGGGGGGACAGTGCTTTTTCGGGAGCAGTACTTC
TRBV6-5,TRBD1,TRBJ2-1,.,CASSSQGVSHYNEQFF,TGTGCCAGCAGTTCACAGGGGGTGTCTCACTACAATGAGCAGTTCTTC
TRBV5-1,.,TRBJ2-3,.,CASSREGGPDTQYF,TGCGCCAGCAGTAGGGAGGGGGGACCAGATACGCAGTATTTT
TRBV5-1,TRBD1,TRBJ2-1,.,CASSDGTVNEQFF,TGCGCCAGCAGCGACGGGACAGTCAATGAGCAGTTCTTC
TRBV14,TRBD1,TRBJ2-7,.,CASSQDRRGRYEQYF,TGTGCCAGCAGCCAAGATCGCAGGGGGCGGTACGAGCAGTACTTC
TRBV7-9,.,TRBJ1-3,once,CASSSTVGGDEGNTIYF,TGTGCCAGCAGCTCCACCGTGGGAGGGGATGAAGGAAACACCATATATTTT
TRBV5-6,.,TRBJ1-2,.,CASSLTRVYGYTF,TGTGCCAGCAGCTTGACCAGGGTTTATGGCTACACCTTC
TRBV6-5,TRBD1,TRBJ1-2,once,CASSYGDRVDYGYTF,TGTGCCAGCAGTTACGGGGACAGGGTGGACTATGGCTACACCTTC
TRBV6-1,.,TRBJ2-7,.,CASSRSYEQYF,TGTGCCAGCAGCAGGTCCTACGAGCAGTACTTC
TRBV6-1,.,TRBJ1-5,.,CASSEAPGISNQPQHF,TGTGCCAGCAGTGAAGCGCCGGGGATAAGCAATCAGCCCCAGCATTTT
TRBV4-2,TRBD2,TRBJ2-5,.,CASSQGGGANFETQYF,TGTGCCAGCAGCCAGGGCGGGGGGGCGAATTTCGAGACCCAGTACTTC
TRBV5-1,.,TRBJ1-6,.,CASQDSLNSPLHF,TGCGCCAGCCAGGACAGTCTTAATTCACCCCTCCACTTT